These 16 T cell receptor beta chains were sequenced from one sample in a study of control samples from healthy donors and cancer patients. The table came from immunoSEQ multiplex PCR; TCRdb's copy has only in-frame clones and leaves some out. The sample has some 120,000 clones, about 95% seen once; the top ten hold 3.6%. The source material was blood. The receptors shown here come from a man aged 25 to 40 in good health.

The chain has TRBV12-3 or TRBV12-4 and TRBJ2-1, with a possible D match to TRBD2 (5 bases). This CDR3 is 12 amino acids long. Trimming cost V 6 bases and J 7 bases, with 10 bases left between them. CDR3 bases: TGTGCCAGCAGCCCTCAGCGGAATGAGCAGTTCTTC. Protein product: CASSPQRNEQFF.

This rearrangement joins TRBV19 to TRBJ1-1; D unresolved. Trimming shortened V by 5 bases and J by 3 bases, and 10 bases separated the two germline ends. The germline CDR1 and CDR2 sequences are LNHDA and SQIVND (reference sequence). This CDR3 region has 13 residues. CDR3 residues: CASSDDGDTEAFF. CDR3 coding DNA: TGTGCCAGTAGTGACGACGGAGACACTGAAGCTTTCTTT.

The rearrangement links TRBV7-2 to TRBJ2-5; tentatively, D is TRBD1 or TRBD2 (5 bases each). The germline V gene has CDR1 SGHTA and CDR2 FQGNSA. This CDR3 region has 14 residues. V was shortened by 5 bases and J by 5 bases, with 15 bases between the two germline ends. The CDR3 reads CASSLNRGWETQYF. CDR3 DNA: TGTGCCAGCAGCCTTAATCGGGGCTGGGAGACCCAGTACTTC. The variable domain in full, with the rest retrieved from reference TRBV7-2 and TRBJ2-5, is GAGVSQSPSNKVTEKGKDVELRCDPISGHTALYWYRQSLGQGLEFLIYFQGNSAPDKSGLPSDRFSAERTGGSVSTLTIQRTQQEDSAVYLCASSLNRGWETQYFGPGTRLLVL.

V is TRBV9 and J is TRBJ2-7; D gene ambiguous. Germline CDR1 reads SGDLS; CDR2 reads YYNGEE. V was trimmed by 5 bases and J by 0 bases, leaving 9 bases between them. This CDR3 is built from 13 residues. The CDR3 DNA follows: TGTGCCAGCAGTCAACAAATCTCCTACGAGCAGTACTTC. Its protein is CASSQQISYEQYF.

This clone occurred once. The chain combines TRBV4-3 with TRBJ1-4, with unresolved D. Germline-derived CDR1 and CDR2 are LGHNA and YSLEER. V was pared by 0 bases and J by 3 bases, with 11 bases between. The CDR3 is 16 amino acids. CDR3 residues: CASSQEGSNANEKLFF. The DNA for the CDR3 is TGCGCCAGCAGCCAAGAGGGATCCAATGCTAATGAAAAACTGTTTTTT.

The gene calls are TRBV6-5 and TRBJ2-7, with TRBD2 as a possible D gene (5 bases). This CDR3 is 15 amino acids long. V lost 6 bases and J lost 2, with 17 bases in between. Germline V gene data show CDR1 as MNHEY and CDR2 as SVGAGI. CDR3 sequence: CASSLSETTPYEQYF. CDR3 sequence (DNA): TGTGCCAGCAGCCTTAGCGAAACTACCCCCTACGAGCAGTACTTC.

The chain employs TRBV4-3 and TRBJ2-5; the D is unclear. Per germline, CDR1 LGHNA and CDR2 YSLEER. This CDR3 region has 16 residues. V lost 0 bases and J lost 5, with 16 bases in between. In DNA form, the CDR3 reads TGCGCCAGCAGCCAAGAACGATGGGCCTCTGGGGAGACCCAGTACTTC. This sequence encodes CASSQERWASGETQYF.

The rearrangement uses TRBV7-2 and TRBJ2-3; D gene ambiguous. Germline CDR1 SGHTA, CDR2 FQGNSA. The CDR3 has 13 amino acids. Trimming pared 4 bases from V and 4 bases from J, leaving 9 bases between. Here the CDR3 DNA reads TGTGCCAGCAGCTCAAGCAGGTCAGATACGCAGTATTTT. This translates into CASSSSRSDTQYF.

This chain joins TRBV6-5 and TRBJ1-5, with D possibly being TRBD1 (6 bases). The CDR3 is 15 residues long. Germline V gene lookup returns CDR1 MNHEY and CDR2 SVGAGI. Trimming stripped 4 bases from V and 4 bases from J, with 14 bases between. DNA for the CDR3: TGTGCCAGCAGTTTCCCGACAGGCCTTAATCAGCCCCAGCATTTT. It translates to CASSFPTGLNQPQHF.

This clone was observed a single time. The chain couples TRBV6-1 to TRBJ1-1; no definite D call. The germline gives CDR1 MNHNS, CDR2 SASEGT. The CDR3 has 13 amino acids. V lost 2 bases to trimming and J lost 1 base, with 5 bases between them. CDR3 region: CASSEWENTEAFF. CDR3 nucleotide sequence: TGTGCCAGCAGTGAATGGGAGAACACTGAAGCTTTCTTT.

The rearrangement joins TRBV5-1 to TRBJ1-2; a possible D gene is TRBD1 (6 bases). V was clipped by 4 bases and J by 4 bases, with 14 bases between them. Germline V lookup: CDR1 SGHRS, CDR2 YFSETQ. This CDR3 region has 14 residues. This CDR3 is CASSPYEGGYGYTF. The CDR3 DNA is TGCGCCAGCAGCCCATATGAGGGGGGCTATGGCTACACCTTC.

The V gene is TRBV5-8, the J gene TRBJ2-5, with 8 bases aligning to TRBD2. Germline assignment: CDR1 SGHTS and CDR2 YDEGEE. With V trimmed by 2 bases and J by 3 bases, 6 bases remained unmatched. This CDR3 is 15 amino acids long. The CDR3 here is CASSLERGSKETQYF. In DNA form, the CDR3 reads TGTGCCAGCAGCTTAGAGCGGGGGTCAAAAGAGACCCAGTACTTC. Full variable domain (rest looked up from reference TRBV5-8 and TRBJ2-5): EAGVTQSPTHLIKTRGQQATLRCSPISGHTSVYWYQQALGLGLQFLLWYDEGEERNRGNFPPRFSGRQFPNYSSELNVNALELEDSALYLCASSLERGSKETQYFGPGTRLLVL.

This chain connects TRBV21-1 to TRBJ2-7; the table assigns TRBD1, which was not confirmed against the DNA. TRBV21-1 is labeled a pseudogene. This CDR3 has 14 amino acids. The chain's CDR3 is CASSAGPKGYEQYF. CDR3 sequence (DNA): TGTGCCAGCAGCGCAGGGCCGAAGGGTTACGAGCAGTACTTC.

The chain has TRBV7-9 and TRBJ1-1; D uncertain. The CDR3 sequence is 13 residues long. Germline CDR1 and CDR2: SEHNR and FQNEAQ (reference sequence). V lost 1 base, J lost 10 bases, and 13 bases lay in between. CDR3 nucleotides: TGTGCCAGCAGCTTAGGAGGGTTTGGTGGAGCTTTCTTT. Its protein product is CASSLGGFGGAFF.

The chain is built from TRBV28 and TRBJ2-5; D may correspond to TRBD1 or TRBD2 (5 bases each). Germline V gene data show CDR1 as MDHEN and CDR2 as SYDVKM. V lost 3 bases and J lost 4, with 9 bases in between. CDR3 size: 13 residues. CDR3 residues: CASSFSGRETQYF. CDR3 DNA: TGTGCCAGCAGTTTCTCAGGGAGAGAGACCCAGTACTTC.

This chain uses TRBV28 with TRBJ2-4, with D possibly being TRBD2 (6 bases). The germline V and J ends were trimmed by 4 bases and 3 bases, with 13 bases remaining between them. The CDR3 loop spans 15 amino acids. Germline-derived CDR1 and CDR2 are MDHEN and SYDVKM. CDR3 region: CASSSRAGGKNIQYF. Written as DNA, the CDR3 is TGTGCCAGCAGTTCAAGGGCCGGGGGCAAAAACATTCAGTACTTC.